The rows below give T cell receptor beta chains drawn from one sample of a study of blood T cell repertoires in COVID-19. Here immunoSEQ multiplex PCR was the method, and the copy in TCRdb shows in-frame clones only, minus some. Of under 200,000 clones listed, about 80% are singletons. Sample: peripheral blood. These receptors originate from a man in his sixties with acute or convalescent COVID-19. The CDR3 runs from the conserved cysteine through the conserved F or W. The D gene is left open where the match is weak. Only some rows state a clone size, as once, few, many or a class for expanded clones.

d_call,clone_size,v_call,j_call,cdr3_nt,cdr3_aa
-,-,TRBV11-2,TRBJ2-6,TGTGCCAGCAGCCAGACCGGGATCTCTGGGGCCAACGTCCTGACTTTC,CASSQTGISGANVLTF
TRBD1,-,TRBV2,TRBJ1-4,TGTGCCAGCAGTTCCACAGGGGCAACTAATGAAAAACTGTTTTTT,CASSSTGATNEKLFF
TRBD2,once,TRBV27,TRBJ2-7,TGTGCCAGCAGTTGGACCTCTAGCGGAAGATCCTACGAGCAGTACTTC,CASSWTSSGRSYEQYF
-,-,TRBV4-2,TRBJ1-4,TGTGCCAGCAGCCAAGATTACAGGGAGGGTGAAAAACTGTTTTTT,CASSQDYREGEKLFF
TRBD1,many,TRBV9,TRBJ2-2,TGTGCCAGCAGCCGGACAGGGGAGAGCACCGGGGAGCTGTTTTTT,CASSRTGESTGELFF
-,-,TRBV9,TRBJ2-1,TGTGCCAGCAGCGTAGGACAGGGAGGCAATGAGCAGTTCTTC,CASSVGQGGNEQFF
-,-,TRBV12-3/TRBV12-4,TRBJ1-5,TGTGCCAGCAGTTCTCGTAGCAATCAGCCCCAGCATTTT,CASSSRSNQPQHF
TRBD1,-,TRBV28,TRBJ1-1,TGTGCCAGCAGTTCAAGGGGAATAATCCACAGGGGTGGTTTATCGTATGGGGGCACTGAAGCTTTCTTT,CASSSRGIIHRGGLSYGGTEAFF
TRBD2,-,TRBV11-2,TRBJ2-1,TGTGCCAGCAGCCCTGAAGCGGGAACGAGATACAATGAGCAGTTCTTC,CASSPEAGTRYNEQFF
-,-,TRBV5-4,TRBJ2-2,TGTGCCAGCAGCATACAGGGAAGATCATCCGGGGAGCTGTTTTTT,CASSIQGRSSGELFF
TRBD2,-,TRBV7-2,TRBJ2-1,TGTGCCAGCAGCTTAGGGGAAGGATGGGGGACTAGCGGGAGCAATGAGCAGTTCTTC,CASSLGEGWGTSGSNEQFF
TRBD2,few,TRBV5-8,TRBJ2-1,TGTGCCAGCAGCCTCCTAGCGGTCTCCTACAATGAGCAGTTCTTC,CASSLLAVSYNEQFF
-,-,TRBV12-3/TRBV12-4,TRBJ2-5,TGTGCCAGCAGTTCCTTCCGGGGAGAGACCCAGTACTTC,CASSSFRGETQYF
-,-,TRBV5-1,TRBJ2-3,TGCGCCAGCAGCTGGGGGCCGGAGCTGTCCACAGATACGCAGTATTTT,CASSWGPELSTDTQYF
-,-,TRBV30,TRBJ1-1,TGTGCCTGGAGTCGTACGGGCACTGAAGCTTTCTTT,CAWSRTGTEAFF
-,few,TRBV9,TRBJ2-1,TGTGCCAGCAGCCCGCGACTCCTAAATGAGCAGTTCTTC,CASSPRLLNEQFF
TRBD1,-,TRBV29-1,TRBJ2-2,TGCAGCGTCAGGACCGGGACAGCGAACACCGGGGAGCTGTTTTTT,CSVRTGTANTGELFF
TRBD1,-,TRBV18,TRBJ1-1,TGTGCCAGCTCACTTCTGCAGGGACAGGAAGCTTTCTTT,CASSLLQGQEAFF
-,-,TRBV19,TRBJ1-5,TGTGCCAGTAGCGTCGGGGGGGGCCAGCCCCAGCATTTT,CASSVGGGQPQHF
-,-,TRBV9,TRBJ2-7,TGTGCCAGCAGCGTAGACGGTCAGGGCCCCTACGAGCAGTACTTC,CASSVDGQGPYEQYF
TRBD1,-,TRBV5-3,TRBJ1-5,TGTGCCAGGTTAAACAGGGGTCATTGGTATCAGCCCCAGCATTTT,CARLNRGHWYQPQHF
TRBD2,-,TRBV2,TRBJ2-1,TGTGCCAGCAGTGTGCGGACTAGGGGATCCTACAATGAGCAGTTCTTC,CASSVRTRGSYNEQFF
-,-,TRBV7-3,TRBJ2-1,TGTGCCAGCAGCTTAACGGCGGGACTCTACAATGAGCAGTTCTTC,CASSLTAGLYNEQFF
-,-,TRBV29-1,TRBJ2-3,TGCAGCGTCCCCCCCCCTTACGCGGATACGCAGTATTTT,CSVPPPYADTQYF
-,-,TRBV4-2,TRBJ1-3,TGTGCCAGCAGCCAAGAAGTGCGGAACTCTGGAAACACCATATATTTT,CASSQEVRNSGNTIYF
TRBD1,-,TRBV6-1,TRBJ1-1,TGTGCCAGCAGTGAATACGGGACAGGGAACACTGAAGCTTTCTTT,CASSEYGTGNTEAFF
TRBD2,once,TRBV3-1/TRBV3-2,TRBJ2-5,TGTGCCAGCAGCCAAGAAACGCTAGCGGGAGATGGTGAGACCCAGTACTTC,CASSQETLAGDGETQYF
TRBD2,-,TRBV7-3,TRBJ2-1,TGTGCCAGCAGCCAAAGACTAGCGGGGGGGAAGCAGTTCTTC,CASSQRLAGGKQFF
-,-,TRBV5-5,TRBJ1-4,TGTGCCAGCAGCTTTCTAAGTGCCCCTAATGAAAAACTGTTTTTT,CASSFLSAPNEKLFF
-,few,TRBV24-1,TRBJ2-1,TGTGCCACCAGTGACAACTCGGGTAGTATAAACAATGAGCAGTTCTTC,CATSDNSGSINNEQFF
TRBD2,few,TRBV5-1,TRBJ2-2,TGCGCCAGCAGCTCACGGGAGGGCGACACCGGGGAGCTGTTTTTT,CASSSREGDTGELFF
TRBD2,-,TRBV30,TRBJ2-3,TGTGCCTGGAGCAAAGGGACTAGCGGTGGCACAGATACGCAGTATTTT,CAWSKGTSGGTDTQYF
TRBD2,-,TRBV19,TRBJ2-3,TGTGCCAGTAGAAGACTAGCGAGCACAGATACGCAGTATTTT,CASRRLASTDTQYF
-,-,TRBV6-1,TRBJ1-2,TGTGCCAGCAGTGACCATAACTATGGCTACACCTTC,CASSDHNYGYTF
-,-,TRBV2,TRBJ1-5,TGTGCCAGCAGTGAGAGGGCGAGGGGAGGGGGAATACAGCCCCAGCATTTT,CASSERARGGGIQPQHF
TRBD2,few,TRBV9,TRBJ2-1,TGTGCCAGCAGCGTAGGACCGGGACTAGGGTACAATGAGCAGTTCTTC,CASSVGPGLGYNEQFF
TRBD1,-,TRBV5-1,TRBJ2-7,TGCGCCAGCAGTTCAGACAGGGGTTACGAGCAGTACTTC,CASSSDRGYEQYF
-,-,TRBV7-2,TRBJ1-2,TGTGCCAGCAGCGTAACAGGGATCTATGGCTACACCTTC,CASSVTGIYGYTF
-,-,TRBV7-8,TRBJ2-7,TGTGCCAGCAGCGTTCTAGCCTACGAGCAGTACTTC,CASSVLAYEQYF
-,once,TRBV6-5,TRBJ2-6,TGTGCCAGCAGTTTTAGGAGTTCTGGGGCCAACGTCCTGACTTTC,CASSFRSSGANVLTF
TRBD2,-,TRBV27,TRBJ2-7,TGTGCCAGCAGTCCCAGCGGGAGTTTCCACGAGCAGTACTTC,CASSPSGSFHEQYF
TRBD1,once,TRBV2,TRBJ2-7,TGTGCCAGCACCCTGGGACAGGGGAGCTACGAGCAGTACTTC,CASTLGQGSYEQYF
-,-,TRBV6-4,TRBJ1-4,TGTGCCAGCACCCAGTTACGAAATGAAAAACTGTTTTTT,CASTQLRNEKLFF
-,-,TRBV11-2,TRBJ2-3,TGTGCCAGCAGCTTACAACCCAGGGCTGGGGATACGCAGTATTTT,CASSLQPRAGDTQYF
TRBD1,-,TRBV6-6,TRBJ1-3,TGTGCCAGCAGTCTCCGGACAGGGACTGGAAACACCATATATTTT,CASSLRTGTGNTIYF